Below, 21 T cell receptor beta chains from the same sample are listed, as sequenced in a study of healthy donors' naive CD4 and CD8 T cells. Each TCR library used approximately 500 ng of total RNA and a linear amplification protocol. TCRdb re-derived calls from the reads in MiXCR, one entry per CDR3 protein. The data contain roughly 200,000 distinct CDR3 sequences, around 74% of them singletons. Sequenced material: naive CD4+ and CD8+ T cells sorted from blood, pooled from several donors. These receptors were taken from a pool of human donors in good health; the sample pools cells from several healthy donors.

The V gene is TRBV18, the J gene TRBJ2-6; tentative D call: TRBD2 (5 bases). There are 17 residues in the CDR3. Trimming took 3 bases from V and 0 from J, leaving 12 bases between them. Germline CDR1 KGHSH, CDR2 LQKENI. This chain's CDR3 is CASSPKGESSGANVLTF. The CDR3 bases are TGTGCCAGCTCACCTAAGGGAGAGAGCTCTGGGGCCAACGTCCTGACTTTC.

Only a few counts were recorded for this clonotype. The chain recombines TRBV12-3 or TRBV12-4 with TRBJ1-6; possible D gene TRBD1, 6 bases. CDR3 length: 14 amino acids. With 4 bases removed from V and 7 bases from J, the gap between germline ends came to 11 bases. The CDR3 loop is CASSWVGGNSPLHF. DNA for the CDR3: TGTGCCAGCAGTTGGGTAGGGGGGAATTCACCCCTCCACTTT.

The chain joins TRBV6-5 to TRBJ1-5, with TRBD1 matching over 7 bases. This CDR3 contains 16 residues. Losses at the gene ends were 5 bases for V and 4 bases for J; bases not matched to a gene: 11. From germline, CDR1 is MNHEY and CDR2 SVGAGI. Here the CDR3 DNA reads TGTGCCAGCAGTCGCTCCTTGGACAGGCTGAATCAGCCCCAGCATTTT. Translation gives CASSRSLDRLNQPQHF.

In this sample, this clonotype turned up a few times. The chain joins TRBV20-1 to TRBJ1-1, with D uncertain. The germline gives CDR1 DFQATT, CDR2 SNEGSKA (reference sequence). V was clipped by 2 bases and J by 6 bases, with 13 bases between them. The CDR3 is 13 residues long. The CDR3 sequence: CSARIRGVAEAFF. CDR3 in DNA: TGCAGTGCTAGAATAAGAGGAGTTGCTGAAGCTTTCTTT.

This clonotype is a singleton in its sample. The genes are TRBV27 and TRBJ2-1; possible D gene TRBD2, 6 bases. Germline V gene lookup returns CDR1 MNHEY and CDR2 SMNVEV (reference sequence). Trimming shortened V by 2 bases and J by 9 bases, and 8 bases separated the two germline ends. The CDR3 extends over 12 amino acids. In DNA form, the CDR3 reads TGTGCCAGCAGTTTAGCGGGGCGTGAGCAGTTCTTC. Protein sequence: CASSLAGREQFF.

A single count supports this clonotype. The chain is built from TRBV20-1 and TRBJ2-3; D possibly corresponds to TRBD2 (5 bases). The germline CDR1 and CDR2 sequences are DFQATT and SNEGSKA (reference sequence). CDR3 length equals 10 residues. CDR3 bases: TGCAGCACTAGGGTAGATACGCAGTATTTT. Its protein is CSTRVDTQYF.

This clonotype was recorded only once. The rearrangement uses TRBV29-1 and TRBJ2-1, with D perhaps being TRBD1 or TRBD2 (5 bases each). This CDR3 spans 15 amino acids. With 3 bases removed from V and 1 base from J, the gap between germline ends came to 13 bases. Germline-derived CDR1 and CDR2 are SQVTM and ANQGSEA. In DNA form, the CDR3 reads TGCAGCGTTGATGAGAGGGGCCTTTCCTACAATGAGCAGTTCTTC. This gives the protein CSVDERGLSYNEQFF.

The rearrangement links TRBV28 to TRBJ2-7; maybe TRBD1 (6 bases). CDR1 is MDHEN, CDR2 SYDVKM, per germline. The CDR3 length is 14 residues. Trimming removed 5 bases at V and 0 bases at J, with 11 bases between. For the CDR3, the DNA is TGTGCCAGCAGTCTGCGACAGGTCTCCTACGAGCAGTACTTC. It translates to CASSLRQVSYEQYF. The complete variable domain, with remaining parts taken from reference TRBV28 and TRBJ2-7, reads DVKVTQSSRYLVKRTGEKVFLECVQDMDHENMFWYRQDPGLGLRLIYFSYDVKMKEKGDIPEGYSVSREKKERFSLILESASTNQTSMYLCASSLRQVSYEQYFGPGTRLTVT.

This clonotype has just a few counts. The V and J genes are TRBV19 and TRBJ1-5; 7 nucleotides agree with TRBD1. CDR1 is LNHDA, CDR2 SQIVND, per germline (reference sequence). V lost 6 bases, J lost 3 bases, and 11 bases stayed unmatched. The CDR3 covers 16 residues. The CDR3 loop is CASSATGTAYNQPQHF. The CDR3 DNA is TGTGCCAGTAGCGCTACCGGGACAGCTTACAATCAGCCCCAGCATTTT.

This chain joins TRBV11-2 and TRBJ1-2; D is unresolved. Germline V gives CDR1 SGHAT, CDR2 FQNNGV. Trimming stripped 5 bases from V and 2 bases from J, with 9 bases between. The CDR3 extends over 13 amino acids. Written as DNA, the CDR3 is TGTGCCAGCAGCCCAATGAAGAACTATGGCTACACCTTC. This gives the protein CASSPMKNYGYTF. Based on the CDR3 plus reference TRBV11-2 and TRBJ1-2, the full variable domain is EAGVAQSPRYKIIEKRQSVAFWCNPISGHATLYWYQQILGQGPKLLIQFQNNGVVDDSQLPKDRFSAERLKGVDSTLKIQPAKLEDSAVYLCASSPMKNYGYTFGSGTRLTVV.

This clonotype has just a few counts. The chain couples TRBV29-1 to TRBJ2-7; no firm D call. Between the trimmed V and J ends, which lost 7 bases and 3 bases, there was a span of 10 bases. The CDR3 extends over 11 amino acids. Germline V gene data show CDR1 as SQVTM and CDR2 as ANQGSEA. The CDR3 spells CSARTDYEQYF. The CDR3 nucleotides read TGCAGCGCCCGAACCGACTACGAGCAGTACTTC.

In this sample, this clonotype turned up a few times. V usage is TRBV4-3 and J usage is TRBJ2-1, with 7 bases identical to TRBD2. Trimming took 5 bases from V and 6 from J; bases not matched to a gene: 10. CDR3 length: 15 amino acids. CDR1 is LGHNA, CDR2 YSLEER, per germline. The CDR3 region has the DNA TGCGCCAGCAGCACCCAGCGGGGCTATAGCAATGAGCAGTTCTTC. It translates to CASSTQRGYSNEQFF.

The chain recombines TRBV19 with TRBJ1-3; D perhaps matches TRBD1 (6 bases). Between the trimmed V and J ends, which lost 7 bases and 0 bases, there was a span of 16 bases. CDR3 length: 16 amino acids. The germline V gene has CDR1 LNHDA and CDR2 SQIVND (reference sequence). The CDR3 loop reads CASTSRGEFSGNTIYF. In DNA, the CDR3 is TGTGCCAGTACCTCCAGGGGAGAATTCTCTGGAAACACCATATATTTT. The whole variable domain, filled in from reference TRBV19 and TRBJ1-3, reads DGGITQSPKYLFRKEGQNVTLSCEQNLNHDAMYWYRQDPGQGLRLIYYSQIVNDFQKGDIAEGYSVSREKKESFPLTVTSAQKNPTAFYLCASTSRGEFSGNTIYFGEGSWLTVV.

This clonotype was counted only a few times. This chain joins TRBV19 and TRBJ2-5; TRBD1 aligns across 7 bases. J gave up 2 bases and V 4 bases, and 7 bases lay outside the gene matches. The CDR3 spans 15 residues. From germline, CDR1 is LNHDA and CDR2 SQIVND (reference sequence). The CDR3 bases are TGTGCCAGTAGTAAACCGGGACAGCGACAAGAGACCCAGTACTTC. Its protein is CASSKPGQRQETQYF.

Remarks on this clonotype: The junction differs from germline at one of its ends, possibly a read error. The CDR3 sequence is CASSIQGSRNTRELFF. As DNA, the CDR3 is TGTGCCAGCAGCATACAGGGCTCCCGCAACACCAGGGAGCTGTTTTTT. V is TRBV27 and J is TRBJ2-2; maybe TRBD1 (6 bases). The CDR3 is 16 amino acids. The V gene's germline CDR1 is MNHEY and CDR2 SMNVEV (reference sequence).

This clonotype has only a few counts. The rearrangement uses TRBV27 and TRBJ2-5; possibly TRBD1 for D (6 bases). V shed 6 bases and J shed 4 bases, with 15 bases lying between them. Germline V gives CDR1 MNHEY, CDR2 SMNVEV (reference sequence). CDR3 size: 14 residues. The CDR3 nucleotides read TGTGCCAGCAGCCTTCGACAGGTGGGAGAGACCCAGTACTTC. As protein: CASSLRQVGETQYF.

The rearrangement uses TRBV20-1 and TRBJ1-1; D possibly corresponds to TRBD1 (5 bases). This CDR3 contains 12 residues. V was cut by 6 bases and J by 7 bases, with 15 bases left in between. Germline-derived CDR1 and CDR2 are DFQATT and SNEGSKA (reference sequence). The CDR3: CSAKTEYVEAFF. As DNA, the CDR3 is TGCAGTGCCAAGACAGAATATGTTGAAGCTTTCTTT.

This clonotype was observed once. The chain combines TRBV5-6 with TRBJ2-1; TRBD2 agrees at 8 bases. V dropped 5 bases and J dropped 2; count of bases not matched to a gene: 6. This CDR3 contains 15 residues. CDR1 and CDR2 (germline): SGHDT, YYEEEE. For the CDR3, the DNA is TGTGCCAGCAGTCTCCGACTAGCGCCCTACAATGAGCAGTTCTTC. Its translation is CASSLRLAPYNEQFF.

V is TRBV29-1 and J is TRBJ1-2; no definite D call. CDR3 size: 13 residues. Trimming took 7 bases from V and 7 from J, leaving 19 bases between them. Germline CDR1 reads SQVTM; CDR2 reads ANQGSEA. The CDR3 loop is CSGGGPFDSGYTF. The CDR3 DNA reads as TGCAGCGGCGGAGGACCGTTTGACTCTGGCTACACCTTC.

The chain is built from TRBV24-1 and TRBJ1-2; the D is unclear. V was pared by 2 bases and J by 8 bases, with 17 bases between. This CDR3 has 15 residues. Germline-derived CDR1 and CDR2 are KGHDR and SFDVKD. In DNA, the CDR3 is TGTGCCACCAGTGATTCGATGAATGCCGGTGAGGGCTACACCTTC. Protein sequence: CATSDSMNAGEGYTF.

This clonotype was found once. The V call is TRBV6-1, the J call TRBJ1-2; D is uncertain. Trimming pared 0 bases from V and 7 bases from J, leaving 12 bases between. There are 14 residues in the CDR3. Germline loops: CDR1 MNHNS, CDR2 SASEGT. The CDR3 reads CASSEARSYGGYTF. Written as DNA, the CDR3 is TGTGCCAGCAGTGAAGCACGGAGTTACGGTGGCTACACCTTC.